A single T cell receptor beta chain is shown here with its context. Germline V CDR1 and CDR2: SGHRS, YFSETQ. With 0 bases clipped from V and 5 bases from J, the junction kept 2 bases outside the gene matches. The CDR3 totals 14 residues. Survey-level resolution applied to immunoSEQ assay v3.0. Profiled with immunoSEQ multiplex PCR; TCRdb holds only in-frame clones, not every one. The sample lists 17,000 or so clones, roughly nine tenths occurring once. The data were obtained in a study of long-term antiretroviral therapy in people with HIV. The sequence derives from a man aged 55 to 70 with HIV. The specimen was unsorted PBMCs, collected 0.3 years after starting antiretroviral therapy. This chain joins TRBV5-1 and TRBJ1-1; 9 nucleotides agree with TRBD1. Here the CDR3 reads CASSLVQGATEAFF. In DNA form, the CDR3 reads TGCGCCAGCAGCTTGGTACAGGGGGCGACTGAAGCTTTCTTT.